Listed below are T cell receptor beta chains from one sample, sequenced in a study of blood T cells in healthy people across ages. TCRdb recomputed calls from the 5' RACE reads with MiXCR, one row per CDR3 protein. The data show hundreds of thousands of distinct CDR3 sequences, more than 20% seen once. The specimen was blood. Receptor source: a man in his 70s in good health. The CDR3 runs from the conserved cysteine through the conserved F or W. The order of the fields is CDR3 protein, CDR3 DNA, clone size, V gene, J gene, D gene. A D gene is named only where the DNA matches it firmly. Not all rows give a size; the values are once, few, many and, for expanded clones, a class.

cdr3_aa: CSGGEGPHNEQFF; cdr3_nt: TGCAGTGGGGGGGAGGGACCTCACAATGAGCAGTTCTTC; clone_size: few; v_call: TRBV20-1; j_call: TRBJ2-1; d_call: TRBD2
cdr3_aa: CASSLLTSTYNEQFF; cdr3_nt: TGTGCCAGCAGCTTGTTGACTAGCACCTACAATGAGCAGTTCTTC; clone_size: NA; v_call: TRBV5-5; j_call: TRBJ2-1; d_call: TRBD2
cdr3_aa: CASSLVSGRRYEQYF; cdr3_nt: TGTGCCAGCAGTTTAGTTAGCGGGAGGCGGTACGAGCAGTACTTC; clone_size: few; v_call: TRBV12-3/TRBV12-4; j_call: TRBJ2-7; d_call: TRBD2
cdr3_aa: CASLEGGTGRGAFF; cdr3_nt: TGTGCCAGTCTAGAGGGGGGAACAGGTAGAGGAGCTTTCTTT; clone_size: NA; v_call: TRBV28; j_call: TRBJ1-1; d_call: NA
cdr3_aa: CASSLSFGNTEAFF; cdr3_nt: TGTGCCAGCAGCTTAAGCTTCGGGAACACTGAAGCTTTCTTT; clone_size: NA; v_call: TRBV7-8; j_call: TRBJ1-1; d_call: NA
cdr3_aa: CASSKETVSGNTIYF; cdr3_nt: TGTGCCAGCAGCAAAGAGACGGTCTCTGGAAACACCATATATTTT; clone_size: NA; v_call: TRBV7-9; j_call: TRBJ1-3; d_call: NA
cdr3_aa: CSVKGTGDGQYF; cdr3_nt: TGCAGCGTGAAGGGGACAGGGGACGGGCAGTACTTC; clone_size: NA; v_call: TRBV29-1; j_call: TRBJ2-7; d_call: TRBD1
cdr3_aa: CSVMGQGSYNEQFF; cdr3_nt: TGCAGCGTGATGGGACAGGGTTCTTACAATGAGCAGTTCTTC; clone_size: NA; v_call: TRBV29-1; j_call: TRBJ2-1; d_call: TRBD1
cdr3_aa: CSAPSGGNQETQYF; cdr3_nt: TGCAGTGCCCCTTCGGGCGGGAACCAAGAGACCCAGTACTTC; clone_size: few; v_call: TRBV20-1; j_call: TRBJ2-5; d_call: NA
cdr3_aa: CSAMEQADQPQHF; cdr3_nt: TGCAGTGCGATGGAACAGGCGGATCAGCCCCAGCATTTT; clone_size: NA; v_call: TRBV20-1; j_call: TRBJ1-5; d_call: NA
cdr3_aa: CASSLDGRGWTEAFF; cdr3_nt: TGTGCCAGCAGCCTGGACGGCCGGGGTTGGACTGAAGCTTTCTTT; clone_size: few; v_call: TRBV7-3; j_call: TRBJ1-1; d_call: NA
cdr3_aa: CASSGQGGSIYF; cdr3_nt: TGTGCCAGTAGCGGACAGGGCGGTTCCATATATTTT; clone_size: NA; v_call: TRBV19; j_call: TRBJ1-3; d_call: TRBD1
cdr3_aa: CSASEGSGSYEQYF; cdr3_nt: TGCAGTGCTAGCGAGGGCTCGGGCTCCTACGAGCAGTACTTC; clone_size: NA; v_call: TRBV20-1; j_call: TRBJ2-7; d_call: NA
cdr3_aa: CASSFRGRKFF; cdr3_nt: TGTGCCAGCAGCTTTCGAGGGCGGAAGTTCTTC; clone_size: NA; v_call: TRBV7-2; j_call: TRBJ2-1; d_call: NA